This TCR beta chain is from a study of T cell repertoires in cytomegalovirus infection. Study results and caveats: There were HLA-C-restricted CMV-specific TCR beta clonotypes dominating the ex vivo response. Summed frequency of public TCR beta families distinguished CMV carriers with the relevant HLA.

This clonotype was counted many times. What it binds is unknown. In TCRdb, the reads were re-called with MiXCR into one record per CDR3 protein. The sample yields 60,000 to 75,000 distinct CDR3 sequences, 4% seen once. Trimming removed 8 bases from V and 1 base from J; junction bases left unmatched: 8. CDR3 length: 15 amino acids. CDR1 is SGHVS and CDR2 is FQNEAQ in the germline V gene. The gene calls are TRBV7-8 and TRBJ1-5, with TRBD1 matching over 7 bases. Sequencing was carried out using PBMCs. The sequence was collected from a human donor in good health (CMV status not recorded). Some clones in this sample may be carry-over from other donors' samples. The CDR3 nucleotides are TGTGCCAGCTCGGGGGGACAGAGAAGCAATCAGCCCCAGCATTTT. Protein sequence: CASSGGQRSNQPQHF.